Presented here are 6 T cell receptor beta chains from one specimen sequenced in a study of T-cell reconstitution after alpha-beta-depleted transplantation in children. The library targeted TCRbeta and was prepared with unique molecular identifiers. One entry per CDR3 protein, called by TCRdb with MiXCR from the PCR reads. The data show 360,000 or so distinct CDR3 sequences, roughly 20% seen once. This specimen was PBMCs from the stem cell graft donor, taken from the stem cell graft. These receptors all stem from a human donor who donated a stem cell graft to a child with acute myeloid leukemia.

This clonotype came up a few times. V and J are TRBV24-1 and TRBJ2-1; no firm D call. This CDR3 is 15 amino acids long. Germline assignment: CDR1 KGHDR and CDR2 SFDVKD. Trimming took 5 bases from V and 1 from J, leaving 11 bases between them. CDR3 DNA sequence: TGTGCCACCAGTGGAGCGCCATTATCCTACAATGAGCAGTTCTTC. It yields the protein CATSGAPLSYNEQFF.

The table lists this clonotype with a few counts. The chain links TRBV5-1 to TRBJ2-5, with TRBD1 matching over 9 bases. This CDR3 comprises 14 residues. Germline V lookup: CDR1 SGHRS, CDR2 YFSETQ. The ends lost 7 bases at V and 5 bases at J; junction bases unmatched: 9. The CDR3 protein is CASHPGQGRETQYF. The CDR3 DNA is TGCGCCAGCCACCCGGGACAGGGTCGGGAGACCCAGTACTTC.

The table lists this clonotype with many counts. In DNA form, the CDR3 reads TGTGCCAGCAGCCGCCAGGGGGAAACAGATACGCAGTATTTT. This gives the protein CASSRQGETDTQYF. This chain links TRBV6-5 with TRBJ2-3; TRBD1 aligns across 7 bases. CDR3 length: 14 residues. The V gene end was trimmed by 6 bases and the J gene end by 3 bases; junction bases not matched to a gene: 6. Germline CDR1 and CDR2: MNHEY and SVGAGI.

The V call is TRBV20-1, the J call TRBJ2-2; maybe TRBD2 (5 bases). In germline, CDR1 is DFQATT, CDR2 SNEGSKA (reference sequence). V shed 3 bases and J shed 1 base, with 9 bases lying between them. There are 14 residues in the CDR3. The CDR3 spells CSARMSGNTGELFF. CDR3 bases: TGCAGTGCTAGGATGAGCGGGAACACCGGGGAGCTGTTTTTT.

In its sample, this clonotype was seen a few times. The gene calls are TRBV29-1 and TRBJ2-2; possibly TRBD2 for D (6 bases). Per germline, CDR1 SQVTM and CDR2 ANQGSEA. Trimming pared 6 bases from V and 5 bases from J, leaving 13 bases between. CDR3 length: 13 residues. This CDR3 reads CSVAKLATGELFF. As DNA, the CDR3 is TGCAGCGTGGCCAAACTAGCAACCGGGGAGCTGTTTTTT.

This clonotype was seen repeatedly, ten times or more. The rearrangement uses TRBV12-3 or TRBV12-4 and TRBJ2-1; D call uncertain. V was shortened by 6 bases and J by 6 bases, with 12 bases between the two germline ends. The CDR3 extends over 13 amino acids. This chain's CDR3 is CASSLMAFNEQFF. CDR3 nucleotides: TGTGCCAGCAGCCTCATGGCGTTCAATGAGCAGTTCTTC.